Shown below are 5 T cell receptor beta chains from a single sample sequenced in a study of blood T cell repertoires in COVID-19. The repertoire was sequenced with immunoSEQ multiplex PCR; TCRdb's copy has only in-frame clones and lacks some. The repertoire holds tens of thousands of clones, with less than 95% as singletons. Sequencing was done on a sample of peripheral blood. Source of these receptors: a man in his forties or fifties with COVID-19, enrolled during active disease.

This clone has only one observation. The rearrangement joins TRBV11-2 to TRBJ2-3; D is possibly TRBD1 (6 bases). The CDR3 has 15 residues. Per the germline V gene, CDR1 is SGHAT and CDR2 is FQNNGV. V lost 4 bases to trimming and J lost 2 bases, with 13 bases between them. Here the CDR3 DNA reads TGTGCCAGCAGCTCACTTGGGGGCCCCACAGATACGCAGTATTTT. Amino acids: CASSSLGGPTDTQYF. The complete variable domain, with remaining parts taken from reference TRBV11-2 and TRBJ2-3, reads EAGVAQSPRYKIIEKRQSVAFWCNPISGHATLYWYQQILGQGPKLLIQFQNNGVVDDSQLPKDRFSAERLKGVDSTLKIQPAKLEDSAVYLCASSSLGGPTDTQYFGPGTRLTVL.

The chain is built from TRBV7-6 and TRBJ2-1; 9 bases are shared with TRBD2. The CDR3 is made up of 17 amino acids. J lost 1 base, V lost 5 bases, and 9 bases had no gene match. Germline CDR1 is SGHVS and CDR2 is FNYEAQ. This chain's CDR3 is CASSPLEAGGSYNEQFF. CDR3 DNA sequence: TGTGCCAGCAGCCCACTTGAAGCGGGAGGTTCCTACAATGAGCAGTTCTTC.

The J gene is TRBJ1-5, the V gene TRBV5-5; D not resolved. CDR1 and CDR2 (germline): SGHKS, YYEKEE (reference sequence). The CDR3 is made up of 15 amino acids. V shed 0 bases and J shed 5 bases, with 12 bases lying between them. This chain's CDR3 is CASSLGYGKHQPQHF. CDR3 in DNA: TGTGCCAGCAGCTTGGGGTACGGGAAACATCAGCCCCAGCATTTT.

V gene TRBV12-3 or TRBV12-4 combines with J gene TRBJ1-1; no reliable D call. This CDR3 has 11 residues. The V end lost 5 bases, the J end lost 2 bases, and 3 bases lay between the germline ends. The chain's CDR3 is CASSINTEAFF. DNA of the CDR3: TGTGCCAGCAGTATAAACACTGAAGCTTTCTTT.

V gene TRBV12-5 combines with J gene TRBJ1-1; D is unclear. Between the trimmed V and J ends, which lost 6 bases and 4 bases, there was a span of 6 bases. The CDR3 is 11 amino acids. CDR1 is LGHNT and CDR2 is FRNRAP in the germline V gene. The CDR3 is CASGPSTEAFF. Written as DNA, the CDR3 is TGTGCTAGTGGCCCGAGCACTGAAGCTTTCTTT.